Listed below are T cell receptor beta chains from one sample, sequenced in a study of cytomegalovirus exposure and HLA in healthy donors. Generated by immunoSEQ multiplex PCR, the TCRdb table keeps only in-frame clones and is missing some. The sample's table shows about 190,000 clones. Specimen: PBMCs. The source is a woman in her twenties or thirties in good health and CMV-seropositive. The CDR3 runs from the conserved cysteine through the conserved F or W. D genes are given only for firm matches.

TRBV7-9,NA,TRBJ2-7,CASSSWEQGFHEQYF,TGTGCCAGCAGCTCGTGGGAACAGGGCTTCCACGAGCAGTACTTC
TRBV28,TRBD1,TRBJ1-1,CASRGQVSTEAFF,TGTGCCAGCAGGGGACAGGTGTCCACTGAAGCTTTCTTT
TRBV27,TRBD2,TRBJ2-7,CASSLRTSGSYEQYF,TGTGCCAGCAGTCTAAGAACTAGCGGAAGCTACGAGCAGTACTTC
TRBV2,NA,TRBJ1-5,CASSGRGGPQHF,TGTGCCAGCAGTGGCAGGGGCGGCCCCCAGCATTTT
TRBV30,TRBD1,TRBJ1-5,CAWSKYRGVSNQPQHF,TGTGCCTGGAGTAAATACAGGGGGGTAAGCAATCAGCCCCAGCATTTT
TRBV6-1,TRBD1,TRBJ1-2,CASSDTPLDRGDYTF,TGTGCCAGCAGTGATACCCCGCTTGACAGGGGAGACTACACCTTC
TRBV5-1,TRBD1,TRBJ1-4,CASSPLPRQGGIGEKLFF,TGCGCCAGCAGCCCTCTCCCACGACAGGGAGGTATTGGAGAAAAACTGTTTTTT
TRBV6-1,TRBD1,TRBJ1-2,CASRTGTGGNYGYTF,TGTGCCAGCAGGACCGGGACAGGGGGGAACTATGGCTACACCTTC
TRBV27,NA,TRBJ1-1,CASRDMNTEAFF,TGTGCCAGCAGAGACATGAACACTGAAGCTTTCTTT
TRBV9,NA,TRBJ2-7,CASSNSQETGGSYEQYF,TGTGCCAGCAGTAACAGCCAGGAGACAGGAGGCTCCTACGAGCAGTACTTC
TRBV5-4,NA,TRBJ2-7,CASSSGGPGYEQYF,TGTGCCAGCAGCTCAGGGGGGCCGGGGTACGAGCAGTACTTC
TRBV27,NA,TRBJ1-1,CASSPGRTPQNTEAFF,TGTGCCAGCAGTCCCGGAAGGACACCCCAGAACACTGAAGCCTTCTTT
TRBV18,NA,TRBJ1-1,CASSTQTEAFF,TGTGCCAGCTCAACGCAGACTGAAGCTTTCTTT
TRBV21-1,NA,TRBJ2-2,CASSRGTSGSRTGELFF,TGTGCCAGCAGCAGGGGAACTAGCGGGAGTAGGACCGGGGAGCTGTTTTTT
TRBV29-1,NA,TRBJ1-1,CSVEKLLNTEAFF,TGCAGCGTTGAAAAATTATTGAACACTGAAGCTTTCTTT
TRBV6-5,TRBD1,TRBJ2-7,CASTNGGTGTYEQYF,TGTGCCAGCACCAACGGCGGGACAGGGACGTACGAGCAGTACTTC
TRBV6-1,NA,TRBJ2-5,CASFLGGRETQYF,TGTGCCAGTTTCCTAGGGGGTCGAGAGACCCAGTACTTC
TRBV11-2,NA,TRBJ2-5,CASSLGRGGTQYF,TGTGCCAGCAGCTTAGGGAGGGGCGGGACCCAGTACTTC
TRBV11-2,NA,TRBJ1-2,CASSLVGAGQSGYTF,TGTGCCAGCAGCTTAGTAGGGGCAGGCCAAAGCGGCTACACCTTC
TRBV6-5,NA,TRBJ2-6,CASSPGSSGANVLTF,TGTGCCAGCAGTCCCGGGTCCTCTGGGGCCAACGTCCTGACTTTC
TRBV5-1,TRBD2,TRBJ2-5,CASRRGTSGGLFQETQYF,TGCGCCAGCAGACGAGGGACTAGCGGGGGGCTTTTCCAAGAGACCCAGTACTTC
TRBV18,NA,TRBJ1-3,CASSPFSGNTIYF,TGTGCCAGCTCCCCGTTCTCTGGAAACACCATATATTTT
TRBV10-1,TRBD1,TRBJ2-3,CASSPGQGDTDTQYF,TGCGCCAGCAGCCCAGGACAGGGAGACACAGATACGCAGTATTTT
TRBV5-1,NA,TRBJ2-3,CASSTGSTDTQYF,TGCGCCAGCAGCACCGGGAGCACAGATACGCAGTATTTT
TRBV9,NA,TRBJ1-5,CASSVATGVQPQHF,TGTGCCAGCAGCGTAGCTACGGGGGTTCAGCCCCAGCATTTT
TRBV2,TRBD1,TRBJ1-1,CASILDRSGTEAFF,TGTGCCAGCATCTTGGACAGGAGTGGCACTGAAGCTTTCTTT
TRBV19,TRBD1,TRBJ2-7,CASRTGGSYEQYF,TGTGCCAGTAGGACAGGGGGATCCTACGAGCAGTACTTC
TRBV15,TRBD2,TRBJ2-7,CATSRDLAGANYEQYF,TGTGCCACCAGCAGAGATCTCGCGGGAGCAAACTACGAGCAGTACTTC
TRBV5-1,NA,TRBJ2-3,CASSLGAGREDTQYF,TGCGCCAGCAGCTTGGGGGCAGGTAGAGAGGATACGCAGTATTTT
TRBV9,NA,TRBJ2-3,CASSSGHSTTDTQYF,TGTGCCAGCAGCTCGGGACATTCAACCACAGATACGCAGTATTTT
TRBV7-9,NA,TRBJ2-7,CASSLERRGGEQYF,TGTGCCAGCAGCTTAGAAAGACGGGGTGGCGAGCAGTACTTC
TRBV5-4,TRBD1,TRBJ1-2,CASSFGTAVGGYTF,TGTGCCAGCAGCTTTGGGACAGCGGTGGGTGGCTACACCTTC
TRBV7-2,TRBD1,TRBJ2-7,CASRTGVDSKQYF,TGTGCCAGTCGTACAGGGGTCGATTCGAAGCAGTACTTC
TRBV18,TRBD2,TRBJ2-5,CASSPLGRTSGSKETQYF,TGTGCCAGCTCACCATTAGGGAGAACTAGCGGGAGTAAGGAGACCCAGTACTTC
TRBV7-2,NA,TRBJ1-2,CASSPGRTGIGYGYTF,TGTGCCAGCAGCCCAGGTCGTACAGGGATAGGCTATGGCTACACCTTC
TRBV6-1,TRBD1,TRBJ1-4,CASRQGQGNEKLFF,TGTGCCAGCAGACAGGGACAGGGAAATGAAAAACTGTTTTTT
TRBV2,NA,TRBJ1-6,CASSESPSFSSPLHF,TGTGCCAGCAGTGAGTCGCCGTCTTTCAGTTCACCCCTCCACTTT
TRBV14,TRBD1,TRBJ2-1,CASSQHGQGPYEQFF,TGTGCCAGCAGCCAACACGGACAGGGACCATATGAGCAGTTCTTC
TRBV2,TRBD2,TRBJ2-7,CASSGLAVNYEQYF,TGTGCCAGCAGTGGGCTAGCGGTAAACTACGAGCAGTACTTC
TRBV5-8,TRBD1,TRBJ2-3,CASSLGQGKDTQYF,TGTGCCAGCAGCTTGGGACAGGGAAAAGATACGCAGTATTTT
TRBV4-3,TRBD2,TRBJ2-1,CASSQDRLAGASSYNEQFF,TGCGCCAGCAGCCAAGATCGACTAGCGGGGGCTTCCTCCTACAATGAGCAGTTCTTC
TRBV6-5,TRBD1,TRBJ2-1,CASSQGQGPRGEQFF,TGTGCCAGCAGTCAAGGACAGGGCCCTAGGGGTGAGCAGTTCTTC
TRBV5-1,TRBD1,TRBJ1-1,CASSWDRGTEAFF,TGCGCCAGCAGTTGGGACAGGGGGACTGAAGCTTTCTTT
TRBV5-1,NA,TRBJ1-3,CASSLAHNSGNTIYF,TGCGCCAGCAGCTTGGCCCACAACTCTGGAAACACCATATATTTT
TRBV2,TRBD1,TRBJ1-1,CASRAGTGYTEAFF,TGTGCCAGCAGAGCCGGGACAGGGTACACTGAAGCTTTCTTT
TRBV7-9,NA,TRBJ1-1,CASSPAATRNTEAFF,TGTGCCAGCAGCCCAGCGGCGACTCGGAACACTGAAGCTTTCTTT
TRBV19,TRBD2,TRBJ2-5,CASSTLAGAEETQYF,TGTGCCAGTAGTACCCTAGCGGGAGCAGAGGAGACCCAGTACTTC
TRBV10-2,NA,TRBJ1-1,CASSEGGGAREAFF,TGCGCCAGCAGTGAGGGAGGGGGGGCTCGCGAAGCTTTCTTT